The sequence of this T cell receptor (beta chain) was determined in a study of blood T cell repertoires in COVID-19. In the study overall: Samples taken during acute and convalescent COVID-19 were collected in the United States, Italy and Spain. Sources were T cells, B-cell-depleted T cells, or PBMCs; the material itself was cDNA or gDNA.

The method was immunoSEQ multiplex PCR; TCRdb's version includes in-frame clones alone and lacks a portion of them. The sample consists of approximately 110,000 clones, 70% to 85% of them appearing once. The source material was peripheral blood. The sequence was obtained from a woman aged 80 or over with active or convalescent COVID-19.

The DNA of the CDR3 is TGTGCCAGCAGTAACACAGGAAACACCATATATTTT. Translated, it gives CASSNTGNTIYF. The chain carries TRBV6-2 or TRBV6-3 and TRBJ1-3; D call uncertain. The V end lost 5 bases, the J end lost 4 bases, and 6 bases lay between the germline ends. The germline V gene encodes CDR1 MNHEY and CDR2 SVGEGT. This CDR3 region has 12 residues.